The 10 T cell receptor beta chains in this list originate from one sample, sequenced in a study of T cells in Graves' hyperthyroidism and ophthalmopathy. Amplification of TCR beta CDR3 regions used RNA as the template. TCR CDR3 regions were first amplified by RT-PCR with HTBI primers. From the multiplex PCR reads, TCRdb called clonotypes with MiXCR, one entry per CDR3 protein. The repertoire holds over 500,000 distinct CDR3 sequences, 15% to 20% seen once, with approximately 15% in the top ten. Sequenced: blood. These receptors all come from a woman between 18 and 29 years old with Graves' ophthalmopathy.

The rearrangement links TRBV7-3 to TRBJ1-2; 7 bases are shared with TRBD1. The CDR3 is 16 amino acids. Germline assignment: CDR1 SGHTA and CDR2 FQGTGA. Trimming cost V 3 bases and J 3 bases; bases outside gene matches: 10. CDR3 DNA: TGTGCCAGCAGCTTCCCCACTCCTGACAGGGACTATGGCTACACCTTC. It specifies CASSFPTPDRDYGYTF.

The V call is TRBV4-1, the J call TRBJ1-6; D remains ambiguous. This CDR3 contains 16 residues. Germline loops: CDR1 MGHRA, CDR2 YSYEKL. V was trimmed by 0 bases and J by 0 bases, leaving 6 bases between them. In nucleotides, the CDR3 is TGCGCCAGCAGCCAAGAGCCGAGCTCCTATAATTCACCCCTCCACTTT. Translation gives CASSQEPSSYNSPLHF.

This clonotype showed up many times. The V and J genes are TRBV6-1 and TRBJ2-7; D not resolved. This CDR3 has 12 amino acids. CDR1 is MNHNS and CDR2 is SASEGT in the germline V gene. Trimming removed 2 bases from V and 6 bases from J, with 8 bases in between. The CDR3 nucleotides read TGTGCCAGCAGTGAATGGCTCATCGAGCAGTACTTC. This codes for CASSEWLIEQYF.

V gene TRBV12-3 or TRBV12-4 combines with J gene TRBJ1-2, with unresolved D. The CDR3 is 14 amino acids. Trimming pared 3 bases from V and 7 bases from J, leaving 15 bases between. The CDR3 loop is CASSFRRPSGGYTF. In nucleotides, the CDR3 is TGTGCCAGCAGTTTCCGTAGGCCATCGGGTGGCTACACCTTC.

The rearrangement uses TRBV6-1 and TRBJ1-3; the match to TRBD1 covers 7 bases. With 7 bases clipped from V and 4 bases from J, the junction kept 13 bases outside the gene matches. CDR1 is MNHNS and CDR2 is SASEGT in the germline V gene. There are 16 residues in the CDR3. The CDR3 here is CASIENRGRGGNTIYF. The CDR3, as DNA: TGTGCCAGCATCGAAAACAGGGGAAGAGGAGGAAACACCATATATTTT.

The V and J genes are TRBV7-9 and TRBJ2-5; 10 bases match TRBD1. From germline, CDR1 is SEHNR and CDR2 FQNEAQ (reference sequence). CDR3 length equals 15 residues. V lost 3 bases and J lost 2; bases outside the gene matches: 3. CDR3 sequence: CASSFGQGGQETQYF. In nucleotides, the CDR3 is TGTGCCAGCAGCTTTGGACAGGGGGGACAAGAGACCCAGTACTTC.

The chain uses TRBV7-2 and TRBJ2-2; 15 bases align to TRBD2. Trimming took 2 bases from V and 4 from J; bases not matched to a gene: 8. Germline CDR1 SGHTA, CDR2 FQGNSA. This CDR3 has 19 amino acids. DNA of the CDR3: TGTGCCAGCAGCTTAAGGACTAGCGGGAGGGCCGATGGCACCGGGGAGCTGTTTTTT. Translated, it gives CASSLRTSGRADGTGELFF.

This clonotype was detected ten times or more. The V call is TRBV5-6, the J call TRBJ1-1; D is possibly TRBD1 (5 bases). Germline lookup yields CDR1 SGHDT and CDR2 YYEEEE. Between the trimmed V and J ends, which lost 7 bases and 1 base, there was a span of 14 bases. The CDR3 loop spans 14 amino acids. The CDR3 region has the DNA TGTGCCAGCTGGTGGGGGGGGAAGAACACTGAAGCTTTCTTT. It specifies CASWWGGKNTEAFF.

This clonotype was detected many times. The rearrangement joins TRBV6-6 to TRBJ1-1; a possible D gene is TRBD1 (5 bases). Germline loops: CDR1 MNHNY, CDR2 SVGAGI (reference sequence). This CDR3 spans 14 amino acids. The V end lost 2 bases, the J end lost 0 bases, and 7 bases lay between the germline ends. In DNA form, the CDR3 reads TGTGCCAGCAGTTACCCAGGGATGAACACTGAAGCTTTCTTT. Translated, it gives CASSYPGMNTEAFF.

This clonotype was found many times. The CDR3 reads CASSPLPRGSSYEQYF. As DNA, the CDR3 is TGCGCCAGCAGCCCCCTACCCCGGGGGAGCTCCTACGAGCAGTACTTC. The chain has TRBV4-1 and TRBJ2-7; tentatively, D is TRBD2 (6 bases). The CDR3 spans 16 residues. Trimming took off 4 bases at V and 0 bases at J, with 16 bases between the two ends. Per the germline V gene, CDR1 is MGHRA and CDR2 is YSYEKL.